Presented here are 18 T cell receptor beta chains from one specimen sequenced in a study of post-analysis software for immune sequencing data. Antigens for these TCRs are unknown. Study observations and caveats: Patients used about 5 TRBV segments, including TRBV5-6, TRBV5-1 and TRBV20-1, more often than controls.

The TCR beta cDNA libraries contained unique molecular identifiers. TCRdb used MiXCR to reprocess the PCR reads, holding one entry per CDR3 protein. The data show over 700,000 distinct CDR3 sequences, with 30% seen just once and approximately 0.6% held by the top ten. The sample was blood. These receptors originate from a girl between 5 and 17 years old with multiple sclerosis.

The chain combines TRBV24-1 with TRBJ1-5, with D possibly matching TRBD1 (5 bases). The CDR3 length is 14 residues. The V and J ends lost 7 bases and 7 bases respectively, with 16 bases between them. Germline V gene sequence: CDR1 KGHDR, CDR2 SFDVKD. The CDR3 here is CATSTFGAGQPQHF. The CDR3 DNA sequence: TGTGCCACCAGCACGTTCGGGGCTGGCCAGCCCCAGCATTTT.

V and J are TRBV20-1 and TRBJ2-2; D remains unclear. Germline V gives CDR1 DFQATT, CDR2 SNEGSKA (reference sequence). This CDR3 contains 14 residues. V shed 0 bases and J shed 1 base, with 6 bases lying between them. This chain's CDR3 is CSARDLGNTGELFF. As DNA, the CDR3 is TGCAGTGCTAGAGATCTGGGGAACACCGGGGAGCTGTTTTTT.

This clonotype was seen a few times. The chain joins TRBV20-1 to TRBJ2-5, with 7 bases identical to TRBD1. Germline-derived CDR1 and CDR2 are DFQATT and SNEGSKA (reference sequence). The CDR3 is made up of 16 amino acids. The junction had 15 bases not matched to a gene; V was cut back by 3 bases and J by 5 bases. The DNA for the CDR3 is TGCAGTGCTAGCCCTCCCGACAGGGTCGAGTCCGAGACCCAGTACTTC. Amino acid sequence: CSASPPDRVESETQYF.

This clonotype was counted only a few times. The rearrangement links TRBV5-1 to TRBJ2-7; D is ambiguous. The CDR3 extends over 14 amino acids. V gave up 7 bases and J gave up 1 base, with 15 bases separating them. Looked up from germline, CDR1 is SGHRS and CDR2 is YFSETQ. The CDR3 nucleotides are TGCGCCAGCGGCCTTGGGCGGCGTTCCTACGAGCAGTACTTC. Amino acid sequence: CASGLGRRSYEQYF.

The V gene is TRBV27, the J gene TRBJ1-2, with D uncertain. Per the germline V gene, CDR1 is MNHEY and CDR2 is SMNVEV (reference sequence). CDR3 length equals 18 residues. The ends were cut back, 4 bases at V and 8 bases at J, with 29 bases in the middle. CDR3 loop: CASSSTWSAGYLADGYTF. In nucleotides, the CDR3 is TGTGCCAGCAGTTCCACTTGGTCAGCGGGCTATCTCGCTGACGGCTACACCTTC.

Only a few counts were recorded for this clonotype. The chain recombines TRBV20-1 with TRBJ2-1, with a weak D call TRBD2 (7 bases). This CDR3 is 14 amino acids long. V was pared by 3 bases and J by 4 bases, with 13 bases between. Germline loops: CDR1 DFQATT, CDR2 SNEGSKA (reference sequence). The CDR3 spells CSASRGAGYNEQFF. CDR3 DNA sequence: TGCAGTGCTAGCCGGGGGGCAGGATACAATGAGCAGTTCTTC.

This clonotype appeared a few times. The V call is TRBV6-2 or TRBV6-3, the J call TRBJ2-3, with 11 positions matching TRBD2. V gave up 6 bases and J gave up 9 bases; unmatched junction bases: 8. CDR1 is MNHEY and CDR2 is SVGEGT in the germline V gene. This CDR3 is built from 14 residues. The CDR3 region has the DNA TGTGCCAGCAGCCCTCCAGCTAGCGGGAGGACGCAGTATTTT. It encodes CASSPPASGRTQYF.

The chain couples TRBV29-1 to TRBJ2-7, with D possibly matching TRBD2 (7 bases). The CDR3 is 13 amino acids. Trimming left V 7 bases short and J 3 bases short, with 16 bases between. Germline assignment: CDR1 SQVTM and CDR2 ANQGSEA. Here the CDR3 DNA reads TGCAGCGCCGGAGGGGGGGTCCTCTACGAGCAGTACTTC. It encodes CSAGGGVLYEQYF.

This clonotype was observed a few times. The genes are TRBV4-3 and TRBJ2-3; 13 bases align to TRBD2. V shed 2 bases, J shed 4 bases, and the junction held 18 bases outside the gene matches. CDR1 LGHNA and CDR2 YSLEER come from the germline V gene. CDR3 size: 21 residues. The CDR3 loop is CASSQSLPGLAGTFSADTQYF. The CDR3 region has the DNA TGCGCCAGCAGCCAATCCCTCCCGGGACTAGCGGGAACCTTCTCGGCAGATACGCAGTATTTT.

This clonotype appeared a few times. This chain joins TRBV20-1 and TRBJ2-5, with a weak D call TRBD1 (5 bases). Deletions cut 3 bases from V and 3 bases from J, with 17 bases between. Germline V gene lookup returns CDR1 DFQATT and CDR2 SNEGSKA (reference sequence). The CDR3 spans 15 residues. Written as DNA, the CDR3 is TGCAGTGCTAGGGTCTGGGGCGACCAGAAAGAGACCCAGTACTTC. It is translated as CSARVWGDQKETQYF.

The J gene is TRBJ2-2, the V gene TRBV7-8, with a weak D call TRBD2 (6 bases). The CDR3 extends over 13 amino acids. Germline CDR1 and CDR2: SGHVS and FQNEAQ. V was pared by 5 bases and J by 6 bases, with 10 bases between. The CDR3 coding sequence is TGTGCCAGCAGCCGGGACTGGTCCGGGGAGCTGTTTTTT. It codes for CASSRDWSGELFF.

V usage is TRBV27 and J usage is TRBJ2-1, with TRBD1 matching over 7 bases. Trimming took 3 bases from V and 6 from J; bases not matched to a gene: 8. This CDR3 is built from 15 residues. Germline CDR1 is MNHEY and CDR2 is SMNVEV (reference sequence). The CDR3: CASSFQGVSCNEQFF. DNA of the CDR3: TGTGCCAGCAGTTTTCAGGGGGTCAGCTGCAATGAGCAGTTCTTC.

This clonotype was picked up a small number of times. The V and J genes are TRBV29-1 and TRBJ2-1; no reliable D call. Germline CDR1 SQVTM, CDR2 ANQGSEA. The CDR3 consists of 18 residues. The V and J ends lost 1 base and 0 bases respectively, with 19 bases between them. CDR3 in DNA: TGCAGCGTTGAAGCCCCTGAGGACGAGATCCGCTCCTACAATGAGCAGTTCTTC. Amino acids: CSVEAPEDEIRSYNEQFF.

The table lists this clonotype with a few counts. The chain uses TRBV6-4 and TRBJ2-7; perhaps TRBD2 as D (6 bases). V lost 3 bases to trimming and J lost 0 bases, with 18 bases between them. Germline V CDR1 and CDR2: MRHNA, SNTAGT. The CDR3 has 17 amino acids. CDR3 protein: CASSDRGGHHNSYEQYF. The DNA for the CDR3 is TGTGCCAGCAGTGATAGGGGAGGACATCATAACTCCTACGAGCAGTACTTC.

This chain joins TRBV7-8 and TRBJ2-1, with D possibly being TRBD1 (5 bases). The V gene's germline CDR1 is SGHVS and CDR2 FQNEAQ. Trimming stripped 0 bases from V and 6 bases from J, with 15 bases between. The CDR3 is made up of 16 amino acids. CDR3 loop: CASSLAHTGPSNEQFF. The CDR3 DNA sequence: TGTGCCAGCAGCTTAGCGCATACAGGCCCAAGCAATGAGCAGTTCTTC.

The genes are TRBV6-5 and TRBJ2-3; 9 bases are a match to TRBD1. The junction had 17 bases not matched to a gene; V was cut back by 4 bases and J by 0 bases. The CDR3 has 20 residues. Germline lookup yields CDR1 MNHEY and CDR2 SVGAGI. The CDR3 loop is CASSSLGTGMTGPSTDTQYF. Written as DNA, the CDR3 is TGTGCCAGCAGTTCCCTTGGGACAGGGATGACCGGCCCTAGCACAGATACGCAGTATTTT.

In this sample, this clonotype turned up a few times. This chain connects TRBV10-1 to TRBJ2-1; D is unresolved. This CDR3 has 15 amino acids. Trimming took off 0 bases at V and 7 bases at J, with 13 bases between the two ends. Looked up from germline, CDR1 is WNHNN and CDR2 is SYGVQD (reference sequence). CDR3 in DNA: TGCGCCAGCAGTGAGTCGGTAGGCAGCCTGAATGAGCAGTTCTTC. Its translation: CASSESVGSLNEQFF.

The rearrangement links TRBV3-1 to TRBJ1-5; D remains unclear. The germline V and J ends were trimmed by 0 bases and 9 bases, with 9 bases remaining between them. Looked up from germline, CDR1 is LGHDT and CDR2 is YNNKEL (reference sequence). This CDR3 has 13 residues. The CDR3 DNA is TGTGCCAGCAGCCAAGATAGAGGGCTGCCCCAGCATTTT. Protein product: CASSQDRGLPQHF.